This TCR beta chain was sequenced during a study of response to subunit inactivated influenza vaccine. Overall study results and limits: Authors proposed each seasonal influenza vaccination draws in few new T cells.

One entry per CDR3 protein results from TCRdb running MiXCR on the RT-PCR reads. The sample contains about 520,000 distinct CDR3 sequences, roughly 25% of which appear only once. The V gene end was trimmed by 4 bases and the J gene end by 3 bases; junction bases not matched to a gene: 7. This CDR3 has 15 amino acids. Germline V gene sequence: CDR1 SGHRS, CDR2 YFSETQ. This clonotype was recorded at least ten times. What it recognizes is unknown. This TCR came from a man aged 50 or older who received an inactivated influenza vaccine. The J gene is TRBJ1-5, the V gene TRBV5-1; 7 bases map to TRBD1. The sample was CD4+ T cells sorted from PBMCs, taken more than 4 days after vaccination. The CDR3 coding sequence is TGCGCCAGCAGCATTACCGGGACAGTCAATCAGCCCCAGCATTTT. Translation: CASSITGTVNQPQHF.